This is a list of T cell receptor beta chains from one sample in a study of molecular identifiers for immune sequencing clone quantification. In TCRdb, the PCR reads were re-called with MiXCR into one record per CDR3 protein. Of about half a million distinct CDR3 sequences in the sample, 20% to 25% were seen once. The sample was naive CD8+ T cells from blood, with Jurkat cell RNA spiked in. These receptor sequences come from a human donor in good health. Some libraries in this study had Jurkat cell RNA spiked in. Each CDR3 is given with its conserved first and last residue. A D gene is named only where the DNA matches it firmly. The size field is filled for only some rows; it gives once, few, many or a size class.

>.|TRBJ2-4|.|TRBV19
TGTGCCAGTAGCCTACAGGGAAATCAGTACTTC
CASSLQGNQYF
>.|TRBJ1-1|many|TRBV7-2
TGTGCCAGCAGCTTTTCTTATGGTGCTGAAGCTTTCTTT
CASSFSYGAEAFF
>.|TRBJ1-5|many|TRBV5-1
TGCGCCAGCAGCTTGGCGGGTCGTCAGCCCCAGCATTTT
CASSLAGRQPQHF
>TRBD1|TRBJ1-1|.|TRBV5-3
TGTGCCAGCAGCTTGGTTTTAGGGACAGGGATGAACACTGAAGCTTTCTTT
CASSLVLGTGMNTEAFF
>.|TRBJ2-7|few|TRBV12-3/TRBV12-4
TGTGCCAGCAGTTTTTTCGGGGTTAGCTCCTACGAGCAGTACTTC
CASSFFGVSSYEQYF
>.|TRBJ2-7|many|TRBV5-1
TGCGCCAGCAGCTCACCCGACACCTCCTCCTACGAGCAGTACTTC
CASSSPDTSSYEQYF
>.|TRBJ2-3|few|TRBV28
TGTGCCAGCAGGGTAGGCCTAGCGCTCGCAGATACGCAGTATTTT
CASRVGLALADTQYF
>TRBD2|TRBJ2-1|few|TRBV4-3
TGCGCCAGCAGCCAAGGTACTAGCGGGATCTATGAGCAGTTCTTC
CASSQGTSGIYEQFF
>.|TRBJ1-1|few|TRBV10-1
TGCGCCCGCAGGGCAAAGAACACTGAAGCTTTCTTT
CARRAKNTEAFF
>TRBD2|TRBJ2-7|many|TRBV4-3
TGCGCCAGCAGCCAAGATAGGCACGGACTAGCGGGAGGCGAGCAGTACTTC
CASSQDRHGLAGGEQYF
>.|TRBJ2-4|many|TRBV7-9
TGTGCCAGCAGTTCCTTGGGGGCTGCCAAAAACATTCAGTACTTC
CASSSLGAAKNIQYF
>.|TRBJ1-3|few|TRBV6-1
TGTGCCAGCAGTGAAGCCTACGGTATTGGAAACACCATATATTTT
CASSEAYGIGNTIYF
>.|TRBJ2-1|many|TRBV5-1
TGCGCCAGCAGCTTGGCCCCCGACAATGAGCAGTTCTTC
CASSLAPDNEQFF
>TRBD1|TRBJ2-4|.|TRBV4-2
TGTGCCAGCAGCCAAGAATGGGGACAGGCTCTAAACATTCAGTACTTC
CASSQEWGQALNIQYF
>.|TRBJ1-2|once|TRBV4-2
TGTGCCCGCAGCCAAGAGGGCACCGTATGGGATGGCTACACCTTC
CARSQEGTVWDGYTF
>.|TRBJ2-1|few|TRBV6-2/TRBV6-3
TGTGCCAGCAGTTACGGGAGGACCCTCTACAATGAGCAGTTCTTC
CASSYGRTLYNEQFF
>.|TRBJ2-7|.|TRBV20-1
TGCAGTGCTAGAGCTTCCGGGACAAGCTCCTACGAGCAGTACTTC
CSARASGTSSYEQYF
>TRBD1|TRBJ1-4|few|TRBV12-3/TRBV12-4
TGTGCCAGCAGTTCCGGGACAGGGGGCCAGGAAAAACTGTTTTTT
CASSSGTGGQEKLFF
>TRBD2|TRBJ2-7|.|TRBV19
TGTGCCAGTAGTATGGGAGGGAACGCCTACGAGCAGTACTTC
CASSMGGNAYEQYF
>.|TRBJ2-7|many|TRBV6-5
TGTGCCAGCAGCCCCCGGGGAGGCGAGCAGTACTTC
CASSPRGGEQYF
>.|TRBJ1-1|many|TRBV20-1
TGCAGTGCTAGAGATCTAAGGGGAGAAGCTTTCTTT
CSARDLRGEAFF
>.|TRBJ1-2|many|TRBV4-3
TGCGCCAGCAGCCCCTCCGCAGGGCCTAACTATGGCTACACCTTC
CASSPSAGPNYGYTF
>.|TRBJ2-6|many|TRBV12-3/TRBV12-4
TGTGCCAGCAGTTTCTTACAGTTCTCTGGGGCCAACGTCCTGACTTTC
CASSFLQFSGANVLTF
>.|TRBJ1-1|few|TRBV29-1
TGCAGCGCAGGTCGGGGAGGGCCTGAAGCTTTCTTT
CSAGRGGPEAFF
>.|TRBJ1-1|many|TRBV20-1
TGCAGTGCTAGAGGAACCAGGGACCACACTGAAGCTTTCTTT
CSARGTRDHTEAFF
>TRBD1|TRBJ2-5|.|TRBV7-9
TGTGCCAGCAGCCCGACGATGGTTCCGGGACAGCAAGAGACCCAGTACTTC
CASSPTMVPGQQETQYF
>.|TRBJ2-7|few|TRBV28
TGTGCCAGCAGTTCCCCGGGACAATCTGGATACGAGCAGTACTTC
CASSSPGQSGYEQYF
>TRBD2|TRBJ2-7|many|TRBV5-1
TGCGCCAGCAGCTACGCGACTAGCGGGAGCTACGAGCAGTACTTC
CASSYATSGSYEQYF
>.|TRBJ2-3|many|TRBV29-1
TGCAGCGCCGAACCGACTCAGACTAGCACAGATACGCAGTATTTT
CSAEPTQTSTDTQYF
>.|TRBJ1-1|few|TRBV3-1
TGTGCCAGCAGCCAAGTGGCAGGCATGAACACTGAAGCTTTCTTT
CASSQVAGMNTEAFF
>.|TRBJ1-4|.|TRBV28
TGTGCCAGCAGACCTCAGGGTAATGAAAAACTGTTTTTT
CASRPQGNEKLFF
>.|TRBJ2-1|.|TRBV2
TGTGCCAGCAGTGAGGGGGCGGGGGCCCCGCCCAATGAGCAGTTCTTC
CASSEGAGAPPNEQFF
>.|TRBJ1-1|few|TRBV5-3
TGTGCCAGCAGGGCCGGCGGGGGTACTGAAGCTTTCTTT
CASRAGGGTEAFF
>.|TRBJ2-3|few|TRBV6-2/TRBV6-3
TGTGCCAGCAGTTTCTCTAGCGAAAGTAAGGCAGATACGCAGTATTTT
CASSFSSESKADTQYF
>TRBD1|TRBJ2-7|.|TRBV6-5
TGTGCCAGCAGTCTTTACGGACAGGGTGTTCACGAGCAGTACTTC
CASSLYGQGVHEQYF
>TRBD1|TRBJ2-5|many|TRBV7-2
TGTGCCAGCAGCCCAATGTGGGACAGCTTAGAAGAGACCCAGTACTTC
CASSPMWDSLEETQYF
>.|TRBJ1-1|many|TRBV5-6
TGTGCCAGCAGCTTGGATTCCGGCAGGGAGGACACTGAAGCTTTCTTT
CASSLDSGREDTEAFF
>.|TRBJ2-7|few|TRBV7-2
TGTGCCAGCAGCTTAGCGCGGGGATGGGGACAAAGCTCCTACGAGCAGTACTTC
CASSLARGWGQSSYEQYF
>TRBD2|TRBJ2-7|many|TRBV9
TGTGCCAGCAGTGGCGGGGGGAGCTCCTACGAGCAGTACTTC
CASSGGGSSYEQYF
>.|TRBJ2-3|many|TRBV7-9
TGTGCCAGCAGCTTAAGGGTTGATACAGATACGCAGTATTTT
CASSLRVDTDTQYF
>.|TRBJ2-1|.|TRBV4-1
TGCGCCAGCAGCCAAGAAGAGTTTTGGCAGCAGCTCTTC
CASSQEEFWQQLF
>.|TRBJ2-7|few|TRBV5-5
TGTGCCAGCAGCTTGTTTGGTTTGACCTACGAGCAGTACTTC
CASSLFGLTYEQYF
>TRBD1|TRBJ2-7|once|TRBV7-9
TGTGCCAGCAGCCCTGCGGGACAGGCGATCTACGAGCAGTACTTC
CASSPAGQAIYEQYF
>.|TRBJ1-1|many|TRBV3-1
TGTGCCAGCAGCCAAGTTTCGGGGGGAGCTTTCTTT
CASSQVSGGAFF
>.|TRBJ1-1|many|TRBV12-5
TGTGCTAGTGGTTTGTTGGGGGCGGGCACTGAAGCTTTCTTT
CASGLLGAGTEAFF
>.|TRBJ1-2|.|TRBV12-3/TRBV12-4
TGTGCCGTTTATCCCGGGGGTAGCGATGGCTACACCTTC
CAVYPGGSDGYTF
>.|TRBJ1-1|many|TRBV7-9
TGTGCCAGCAGCCCAGCGGAGAACACTGAAGCTTTCTTT
CASSPAENTEAFF
>TRBD1|TRBJ1-1|few|TRBV19
TGTGCCAGTAGGGCAGGGGGGAACACTGAAGCTTTCTTT
CASRAGGNTEAFF
>TRBD1|TRBJ1-6|.|TRBV5-5
TGTGCCAGCAGCCCGACAGGGCCGAATTCACCCCTCCACTTT
CASSPTGPNSPLHF
>TRBD2|TRBJ2-3|.|TRBV5-6
TGTGCCAGCAGCTTATTAGCGGGAGCCCAGGATACGCAGTATTTT
CASSLLAGAQDTQYF
>.|TRBJ2-1|.|TRBV23-1
TGCGCCAGCAGTCAAGGAGGGAATCGGCGGCCGGGCCTCAACAATGAGCAGTTCTTC
CASSQGGNRRPGLNNEQFF
>TRBD1|TRBJ1-5|many|TRBV20-1
TGCAGTGCTAAGACTGGCAGGGGGTATCAGCCCCAGCATTTT
CSAKTGRGYQPQHF
>TRBD2|TRBJ2-7|few|TRBV11-2
TGTGCCAGCAGCTTAGAGCTAGCGGGAGGGCCTGGTTCCTACGAGCAGTACTTC
CASSLELAGGPGSYEQYF
>.|TRBJ2-1|.|TRBV7-9
TGTGCCAGCAGCTTAGAGTGGAGGAACGAGCAGTTCTTC
CASSLEWRNEQFF
>.|TRBJ2-2|.|TRBV5-3
TGTGCCAGCGGCGGCAGTGGGACCGGGGAGCTGTTTTTT
CASGGSGTGELFF
>.|TRBJ1-1|many|TRBV12-3/TRBV12-4
TGTGCCAGCAGCCAGCCGGGGGAAAACACTGAAGCTTTCTTT
CASSQPGENTEAFF
>.|TRBJ2-5|few|TRBV4-1
TGCGCCAGCAGCCAAGTGCCGGGGAGCCACGAGACCCAGTACTTC
CASSQVPGSHETQYF
>.|TRBJ2-7|.|TRBV4-3
TGCGCCAGCAGCCAAGAGGCCCTGGGACACCCAAGCTCCTACGAGCAGTACTTC
CASSQEALGHPSSYEQYF